This T cell receptor (beta chain) was identified in a study of T-cell reconstitution after alpha-beta-depleted transplantation in children. Per germline, CDR1 LGHNA and CDR2 YNFKEQ. V gave up 1 base and J gave up 3 bases; unmatched junction bases: 8. CDR3 size: 17 residues. This sample's TCRbeta library carried unique molecular identifier barcodes. MiXCR, applied by TCRdb to the PCR reads, yields one record per CDR3 protein. The sample lists about 420,000 distinct CDR3 sequences, 15% to 20% seen once, with under 30% in the top ten. The source material was PBMCs, mostly from graft donor cells, sampled 360 days after TCRalphabeta/CD19-depleted stem cell transplant. This TCR derives from a boy in the first two years of life who had a stem cell transplant for Wiskott-Aldrich syndrome, so the T cells may come from the graft donor. This chain joins TRBV4-2 and TRBJ2-7, with 11 bases aligning to TRBD2. CDR3 coding DNA: TGTGCCAGCAGCCAAGTCTCGGGTACTAGCGGGGGCTACGAGCAGTACTTC. It codes for CASSQVSGTSGGYEQYF.